What follows are 25 T cell receptor beta chains derived from one specimen sequenced in a study of cytomegalovirus exposure and HLA in healthy donors. Primers for the PCR totalled 60 Vbeta and 13 Jbeta. The assay was immunoSEQ multiplex PCR, and TCRdb's table has in-frame clones only and misses some. The repertoire consists of 120,000 or so clones, with about three quarters occurring once and the leading ten covering 0.95% to 1.5%. Sequences were obtained from PBMCs. The receptors stem from a female donor in good health and CMV-seronegative.

This chain uses TRBV7-2 with TRBJ2-4; 8 bases map to TRBD1. CDR1 and CDR2 from the germline V gene are SGHTA and FQGNSA. The CDR3 is 15 amino acids. Trimming cost V 5 bases and J 8 bases; bases outside gene matches: 11. As DNA, the CDR3 is TGTGCCAGCAGCACCGGACAGGGCTCCCAATACATTCAGTACTTC. It is translated as CASSTGQGSQYIQYF.

This chain uses TRBV10-3 with TRBJ2-1; TRBD1 might be the D (5 bases). The V end was cut by 3 bases, the J end by 0 bases, with 9 bases between. Germline lookup yields CDR1 ENHRY and CDR2 SYGVKD. The CDR3 is 15 residues long. The CDR3 coding sequence is TGTGCCATCAGTGAACCAGACAGCTCCTACAATGAGCAGTTCTTC. It encodes CAISEPDSSYNEQFF.

This sequence joins TRBV11-2 and TRBJ2-7; TRBD1 matches 8 bases. V dropped 4 bases and J dropped 3; count of bases not matched to a gene: 5. CDR3 length equals 14 residues. CDR1 is SGHAT and CDR2 is FQNNGV in the germline V gene. The CDR3 nucleotides are TGTGCCAGCAGCTCGAGGACAGGGTTCTACGAGCAGTACTTC. The encoded protein is CASSSRTGFYEQYF.

The rearrangement links TRBV7-3 to TRBJ2-3, with TRBD2 identical over 9 bases. This CDR3 has 13 residues. CDR1 is SGHTA, CDR2 FQGTGA, per germline. V gave up 3 bases and J gave up 8 bases; unmatched junction bases: 3. CDR3 coding DNA: TGTGCCAGCAGCTTGGCGGGGGGGACTACGCAGTATTTT. This gives the protein CASSLAGGTTQYF.

The CDR3 loop is CASSRSLIGGDQPQHF. CDR3 sequence (DNA): TGTGCCAGTAGCCGATCTCTAATAGGGGGGGATCAGCCCCAGCATTTT. The chain combines TRBV19 with TRBJ1-5; D may be TRBD1 (6 bases). This CDR3 is 16 amino acids long. V gave up 6 bases and J gave up 5 bases, with 20 bases separating them. Germline CDR1 is LNHDA and CDR2 is SQIVND (reference sequence).

The V call is TRBV6-5, the J call TRBJ1-1; D possibly corresponds to TRBD1 (5 bases). V was clipped by 2 bases and J by 4 bases, with 8 bases between them. Germline lookup yields CDR1 MNHEY and CDR2 SVGAGI. This CDR3 contains 13 residues. The CDR3 spells CASSYEGLTEAFF. The CDR3 DNA follows: TGTGCCAGCAGTTACGAGGGACTCACTGAAGCTTTCTTT.

The CDR3 DNA sequence: TGTGCCAGCAGTGAGGTGGGTTGGAGCTATGGCTACACCTTC. It translates to CASSEVGWSYGYTF. J is TRBJ1-2 and V is TRBV6-1; the D is unclear. The CDR3 consists of 14 residues. Trimming removed 3 bases at V and 4 bases at J, with 12 bases between. Germline values: CDR1 MNHNS, CDR2 SASEGT.

V usage is TRBV4-1 and J usage is TRBJ2-5; 12 nucleotides line up with TRBD2. CDR1 is MGHRA and CDR2 is YSYEKL in the germline V gene. Losses at the gene ends were 1 base for V and 4 bases for J; bases not matched to a gene: 4. This CDR3 has 16 residues. CDR3 sequence reads: CASSQVLAGGGETQYF. CDR3 DNA: TGCGCCAGCAGCCAAGTCCTAGCGGGAGGGGGAGAGACCCAGTACTTC.

This clone has only a few counts. The V call is TRBV30, the J call TRBJ1-3; 12 bases line up with TRBD1. The V gene end was trimmed by 3 bases and the J gene end by 1 base; junction bases not matched to a gene: 4. The CDR3 runs 16 residues. Germline V gene sequence: CDR1 GTSNPN, CDR2 SVGIG (reference sequence). CDR3 nucleotides: TGTGCCTGGAGAGGGACAGGGGGCCCATCTGGAAACACCATATATTTT. Translated, it gives CAWRGTGGPSGNTIYF.

This chain connects TRBV6-1 to TRBJ2-6; 7 bases align to TRBD1. Germline assignment: CDR1 MNHNS and CDR2 SASEGT. Trimming took 4 bases from V and 3 from J; bases not matched to a gene: 3. The CDR3 loop spans 15 amino acids. CDR3 protein: CASSVGGNGANVLTF. CDR3 bases: TGTGCCAGCAGTGTAGGGGGCAATGGGGCCAACGTCCTGACTTTC.

The V call is TRBV28, the J call TRBJ2-5; perhaps TRBD1 as D (6 bases). Trimming took 3 bases from V and 2 from J, leaving 16 bases between them. The CDR3 sequence is 16 residues long. Germline V CDR1 and CDR2: MDHEN, SYDVKM. CDR3 residues: CASSFGAGAIQETQYF. Here the CDR3 DNA reads TGTGCCAGCAGTTTCGGGGCAGGGGCCATACAAGAGACCCAGTACTTC.

Turning to this clone: The germline gene is not matched at one end of the junction; a read error may be the cause. The rearrangement uses TRBV5-4 and TRBJ2-4; D not resolved. Germline assignment: CDR1 SGHNT and CDR2 YYREEE (reference sequence). The CDR3 has 11 residues. This CDR3 reads CASSYRNSQYF. The CDR3 nucleotides read TGTGCCAGCAGCTACCGAAACAGTCAGTACTTC.

This clone occurred once. An end of the junction does not agree with germline; a read error may underlie this. The chain carries TRBV7-9 and TRBJ1-2; 10 bases align to TRBD1. Germline V CDR1 and CDR2: SEHNR, FQNEAQ (reference sequence). The CDR3 is 16 residues long. CDR3 nucleotides: TGTTCCAGCAGCTCCCCTGGGGACAGGGGTAGCTATGGCTACACCTTC. Encoded protein: CSSSSPGDRGSYGYTF.

The rearrangement links TRBV5-1 to TRBJ1-1, with a tentative D call TRBD1 (6 bases). The CDR3 totals 13 residues. The V gene's germline CDR1 is SGHRS and CDR2 YFSETQ. The V and J ends lost 2 bases and 4 bases respectively, with 9 bases between them. The CDR3 nucleotides are TGCGCCAGCAGCTTCCTACAGGGCACTGAAGCTTTCTTT. Its protein product is CASSFLQGTEAFF.

J is TRBJ1-1 and V is TRBV15; 8 nucleotides agree with TRBD1. Germline-derived CDR1 and CDR2 are LNHNV and YYDKDF (reference sequence). J was trimmed by 0 bases and V by 1 base; bases with no gene match: 1. The CDR3 totals 15 residues. The CDR3 DNA sequence: TGTGCCACCAGCAGAGCCAGGGGGCTGAACACTGAAGCTTTCTTT. Translated: CATSRARGLNTEAFF.

The gene calls are TRBV6-5 and TRBJ1-1; D is perhaps TRBD1 (6 bases). CDR1 is MNHEY and CDR2 is SVGAGI in the germline V gene. Trimming took 0 bases from V and 5 from J, leaving 10 bases between them. The CDR3 spans 14 residues. The CDR3 region is CASSYSTGRTEAFF. The CDR3 coding sequence is TGTGCCAGCAGTTACTCTACAGGGCGAACTGAAGCTTTCTTT.

This rearrangement joins TRBV15 to TRBJ2-5; 10 nucleotides match TRBD2. CDR1 is LNHNV and CDR2 is YYDKDF in the germline V gene (reference sequence). The CDR3 is 17 amino acids. J lost 5 bases, V lost 1 base, and 10 bases had no gene match. This CDR3 reads CATSRASGSYIAETQYF. The CDR3 nucleotides are TGTGCCACCAGCAGAGCTAGCGGGAGTTATATAGCGGAGACCCAGTACTTC.

This clone was seen a few times. The genes are TRBV23-1 and TRBJ2-2; TRBD1 agrees at 9 bases. TRBV23-1 is annotated as an ORF whose role is uncertain. With V trimmed by 4 bases and J by 4 bases, 7 bases remained unmatched. CDR3 size: 16 residues. The CDR3 loop is CASSPPPGQGTGELFF. In DNA, the CDR3 is TGCGCCAGCAGTCCACCGCCGGGACAGGGCACCGGGGAGCTGTTTTTT.

The chain employs TRBV9 and TRBJ2-5, with 9 bases identical to TRBD2. CDR1 is SGDLS, CDR2 YYNGEE, per germline. CDR3 length: 17 residues. V lost 0 bases and J lost 5; bases outside the gene matches: 11. The CDR3 loop is CASSVGFSGSPGETQYF. The CDR3, as DNA: TGTGCCAGCAGCGTAGGTTTTAGCGGGAGTCCTGGGGAGACCCAGTACTTC.

The chain has TRBV10-3 and TRBJ2-2; 8 bases fit TRBD2. The germline gives CDR1 ENHRY, CDR2 SYGVKD. The V segment lost 5 bases and the J segment 9 bases; nucleotides outside the gene matches: 8. This CDR3 is 14 amino acids long. In nucleotides, the CDR3 is TGTGCCATCAGTCCAGCGGGAGCGTTCCGGGAGCTGTTTTTT. Its translation: CAISPAGAFRELFF.

V is TRBV4-1 and J is TRBJ2-5; 10 nucleotides match TRBD1. V lost 3 bases, J lost 4 bases, and 11 bases stayed unmatched. Germline V gene sequence: CDR1 MGHRA, CDR2 YSYEKL. The CDR3 is 17 amino acids. CDR3 sequence: CASSQAGTGDSSETQYF. The CDR3, as DNA: TGCGCCAGCAGCCAGGCCGGGACAGGGGATTCCTCAGAGACCCAGTACTTC.

The rearrangement uses TRBV10-3 and TRBJ2-7; 8 bases agree with TRBD1. The CDR3 covers 12 residues. Germline V gene data show CDR1 as ENHRY and CDR2 as SYGVKD. The DNA for the CDR3 is TGTGGAAGTGGTCAGGGGGCGGACGAGCAGTACTTC. Encoded protein: CGSGQGADEQYF.

The chain couples TRBV9 to TRBJ1-5, with D possibly being TRBD1 (5 bases). The CDR3 has 15 residues. Trimming pared 3 bases from V and 2 bases from J, leaving 12 bases between. Looked up from germline, CDR1 is SGDLS and CDR2 is YYNGEE. The CDR3 bases are TGTGCCAGCAGCGAGGGGACTATGGGCAATCAGCCCCAGCATTTT. It specifies CASSEGTMGNQPQHF.

The V and J genes are TRBV2 and TRBJ2-3; 12 bases are shared with TRBD2. With 10 bases clipped from V and 13 bases from J, the junction kept 15 bases outside the gene matches. Germline V CDR1 and CDR2: SNHLY, FYNNEI. The CDR3 consists of 14 residues. CDR3 amino acids: CATIDRTSGEDKYF. In DNA form, the CDR3 reads TGTGCCACCATAGACAGGACTAGCGGGGAAGATAAGTATTTT.

In its sample, this clone was seen a few times. The rearrangement uses TRBV6-1 and TRBJ1-6; perhaps TRBD1 as D (5 bases). There are 12 residues in the CDR3. The V end lost 2 bases, the J end lost 10 bases, and 6 bases lay between the germline ends. In germline, CDR1 is MNHNS, CDR2 SASEGT. The CDR3 coding sequence is TGTGCCAGCAGTGAACGGACATCACCCCTCCACTTT. It translates to CASSERTSPLHF.